A selection of T cell receptor beta chains follows, all from one sample in a study of blood T cell repertoires in COVID-19. Sequencing used immunoSEQ multiplex PCR; TCRdb keeps in-frame clones, though not all of them. The repertoire holds about 360,000 clones, with about 87% as singletons. Sequencing was done on a sample of PBMCs or T cells enriched from blood (not recorded which). Receptors originate from a man aged 40-50 years in a cohort exposed to, infected with or recovered from COVID-19 (not recorded which). Each CDR3 is given with its conserved first and last residue. The D gene is left open where the match is weak. A clone size is listed for some rows: how often the clone was seen (once, few, many), or a class if it is expanded.

cdr3_length	d_call	clone_size	j_call	v_call	cdr3_nt	cdr3_aa
14	-	-	TRBJ2-2	TRBV5-1	TGCGCCAGCAGCTTGGCCGGGGGTACCGGGGAGCTGTTTTTT	CASSLAGGTGELFF
16	-	-	TRBJ2-1	TRBV7-2	TGTGCCAGCAGCTCCGCTCGGGTAGCGGTTGACAATGAGCAGTTCTTC	CASSSARVAVDNEQFF
12	-	once	TRBJ2-7	TRBV5-1	TGCGCCAGCAGCTTACCCGGCTACGAGCAGTACTTC	CASSLPGYEQYF
15	TRBD2	once	TRBJ2-1	TRBV5-1	TGCGCCAGCAGCCTACCGGGACTAGCGGGAAATGAGCAGTTCTTC	CASSLPGLAGNEQFF
14	TRBD2	-	TRBJ2-3	TRBV6-2/TRBV6-3	TGTGCCAGCAGTTCTAGCGGGGTCACAGATACGCAGTATTTT	CASSSSGVTDTQYF
15	-	-	TRBJ2-3	TRBV5-4	TGTGCCAGCAGCTGGGACACCGGTTTGACAGATACGCAGTATTTT	CASSWDTGLTDTQYF
16	-	-	TRBJ1-2	TRBV18	TGTGCCAGCTCACCAGAGGGCGACGAAGGTTCTGGGGGCTACACCTTC	CASSPEGDEGSGGYTF
17	-	-	TRBJ1-4	TRBV9	TGTGCCAGCAGCCCCCAGGCAGGGCTCGTTTTGAGTGAAAAACTGTTTTTT	CASSPQAGLVLSEKLFF
15	TRBD1	-	TRBJ1-1	TRBV10-3	TGTGCCATCAGGAGCGGGACAGGGTTGGGGACTGAAGCTTTCTTT	CAIRSGTGLGTEAFF
15	-	-	TRBJ2-1	TRBV5-1	TGCGCCAGCAGCTTGGGAGTAGTCCGAGCTCATGAGCAGTTCTTC	CASSLGVVRAHEQFF
14	TRBD2	-	TRBJ2-3	TRBV5-1	TGCGCCAGCAAAGGACTAGCGGGAATAGATACGCAGTATTTT	CASKGLAGIDTQYF
13	TRBD1	-	TRBJ1-2	TRBV12-3/TRBV12-4	TGTGCCAGCAGACCTCCGGGACAGCATGGCTACACCTTC	CASRPPGQHGYTF
15	TRBD1	-	TRBJ2-2	TRBV7-9	TGTGCCAGCAGCTTTATCACAGGGGGTTCCGGGGAGCTGTTTTTT	CASSFITGGSGELFF
13	-	-	TRBJ1-4	TRBV25-1	TGTGCCAGCAGTTTATTGGGGGGTGAAAAACTGTTTTTT	CASSLLGGEKLFF
11	-	-	TRBJ2-7	TRBV20-1	TGCAGTGCTAGGAAGGAGGGGGAGCAGTACTTC	CSARKEGEQYF
12	-	-	TRBJ2-5	TRBV28	TGTGCCAGCAGTTTAGCCCCCTCGGCCCAGTACTTC	CASSLAPSAQYF
14	TRBD1	-	TRBJ1-4	TRBV6-5	TGTGCCAGCAGTTACTGGGACAGGGGTGAAAAACTGTTTTTT	CASSYWDRGEKLFF
15	TRBD2	-	TRBJ2-7	TRBV5-6	TGTGCCAGCAGCCAAGGGACTAGCGGGATCTACGAGCAGTACTTC	CASSQGTSGIYEQYF
14	-	-	TRBJ2-2	TRBV11-3	TGTGCCAGCAGCTTACTCTCTAACACCGGGGAGCTGTTTTTT	CASSLLSNTGELFF
15	TRBD2	-	TRBJ2-1	TRBV5-6	TGTGCCAGCAGCTTTACTAGCGGGGGTTACAATGAGCAGTTCTTC	CASSFTSGGYNEQFF
14	-	-	TRBJ1-1	TRBV29-1	TGCAGCGTTGAAATCAATGCGGGGTCCACTGAAGCTTTCTTT	CSVEINAGSTEAFF
15	-	-	TRBJ1-5	TRBV5-6	TGTGCCAGCAGCTTAAGGGGCAGGAACAATCAGCCCCAGCATTTT	CASSLRGRNNQPQHF
15	TRBD2	-	TRBJ2-5	TRBV19	TGTGCCAGTAGTCTTAGACTAGCGGGAGTGGGGACCCAGTACTTC	CASSLRLAGVGTQYF
13	-	-	TRBJ1-1	TRBV28	TGTGCCAGCAGAGGGGGGGCAGGTACTGAAGCTTTCTTT	CASRGGAGTEAFF
15	-	-	TRBJ2-3	TRBV4-2	TGTGCCAGCAGCCAAGACGACGGCGGGATTGCGACGCAGTATTTT	CASSQDDGGIATQYF
14	-	once	TRBJ2-7	TRBV10-1	TGCGCCAGCAGTGAGTCGAGACAATCCTACGAGCAGTACTTC	CASSESRQSYEQYF
14	TRBD2	-	TRBJ2-1	TRBV28	TGTGCCAGCATAATGGCGGGAGGTGGCAATGAGCAGTTCTTC	CASIMAGGGNEQFF
16	TRBD1	-	TRBJ2-1	TRBV7-2	TGTGCCAGCAGCTCCTCGGCGTGGGGACAGAACAATGAGCAGTTCTTC	CASSSSAWGQNNEQFF